This T cell receptor (beta chain) was sequenced during a study of cytomegalovirus exposure and HLA in healthy donors. Concerning this clone: Its cognate antigen is unknown.

General study points: Analysis was performed later, and it showed HLA-associated TCR beta chains to be more clonally expanded than equally common others. The classifier reportedly diagnosed cytomegalovirus status with high specificity and sensitivity. When analyzed later, a missense DCLRE1C variant was found to be linked to TCR beta V- and J-gene trimming.

V was cut by 9 bases and J by 6 bases, with 42 bases left in between. CDR3 size: 21 residues. The germline CDR1 and CDR2 sequences are LNHDA and SQIVND (reference sequence). Primers: 60 Vbeta forward and 13 Jbeta reverse. Per the study methods: Counted up in a later analysis, unique TCR beta chains came to about 83 million, with some 11 million shared. TCRdb's copy holds only in-frame clones and misses some; the assay was immunoSEQ multiplex PCR. The V and J calls and clone size are taken from that table; D and trimming were inferred from the DNA. Here the sample spans approximately 120,000 clones, about 76% being singletons.

The sample was PBMCs. The chain carries TRBV19 and TRBJ2-7; D gene ambiguous. This sequence was found in a woman in her 30s in good health and CMV-seronegative. The CDR3 loop is CARVAAGAPGHRSLFSCEQYF. The CDR3 bases are TGTGCCAGGGTTGCCGCCGGAGCCCCCGGCCATAGGTCTCTCTTCTCGTGCGAGCAGTACTTC.